The source of this T cell receptor (beta chain) is a study of Ad26.COV2.S vaccination and SARS-CoV-2 variants. Overall study: Recipients of Ad26.COV2.S got it intramuscularly, once or twice 56 days apart.

The V gene lost 4 bases and the J gene lost 0 bases, with 13 bases spanning the gap. The CDR3 is 16 amino acids. Germline V gene lookup returns CDR1 MNHEY and CDR2 SVGAGI. Sequencing used immunoSEQ multiplex PCR; TCRdb keeps in-frame clones, though not all of them. The data hold fewer than 400,000 clones, with more than 70% observed a single time. This sample's treatment: 15 to 20 received Ad26.COV2.S at low or high dose, single or two shots; about 5 received placebo; per-sample allocation not given. Sampling took place 63 days after the first vaccine or placebo injection. The sequence came from a person between 18 and 59 years old who received the Ad26.COV2.S COVID-19 vaccine or a placebo. This sequence joins TRBV6-5 and TRBJ2-1; D not resolved. The starting material was peripheral blood, obtained in a trial of Ad26.COV2.S vaccine versus placebo. This CDR3 reads CASSSYARSSYNEQFF. In DNA form, the CDR3 reads TGTGCCAGCAGTTCGTATGCCCGCAGCTCCTACAATGAGCAGTTCTTC.